The 30 T cell receptor beta chains presented below share a single source sample, sequenced in a study of PD-L1 blockade in urothelial cancer. Repertoires were generated with immunoSEQ multiplex PCR, while TCRdb's copy carries only in-frame clones and drops some. The sample holds 95,000 to 130,000 clones, more than 85% seen once. Time point given: peripheral blood 6 weeks after treatment start. This specimen was PBMCs, taken around atezolizumab (anti-PD-L1) treatment. Every receptor here comes from a man aged 55-75 years with urothelial cancer.

V usage is TRBV9 and J usage is TRBJ1-1; D is unclear. The CDR3 runs to 15 residues. The germline CDR1 and CDR2 sequences are SGDLS and YYNGEE. V gave up 2 bases and J gave up 1 base, with 12 bases separating them. The DNA for the CDR3 is TGTGCCAGCAGCGTTACCGGGTCGGCGAACACTGAAGCTTTCTTT. Its translation is CASSVTGSANTEAFF.

The chain links TRBV23-1 to TRBJ2-7; no clear D gene. TRBV23-1 is reported as an ORF; its role is uncertain. The length of the CDR3 is 13 residues. V shed 4 bases and J shed 2 bases, with 9 bases lying between them. The CDR3 nucleotides are TGCGCCAGCAGTCCGCCAGTTGCCTACGAGCAGTACTTC. Translated: CASSPPVAYEQYF.

This clone showed up just a few times. V usage is TRBV11-2 and J usage is TRBJ1-6; D is perhaps TRBD1 (6 bases). V shed 1 base and J shed 7 bases, with 8 bases lying between them. Germline V CDR1 and CDR2: SGHAT, FQNNGV. The CDR3 extends over 14 amino acids. This CDR3 reads CASSLGQDNSPLHF. The CDR3 DNA is TGTGCCAGCAGCTTAGGACAGGACAATTCACCCCTCCACTTT.

V is TRBV7-2 and J is TRBJ2-5; TRBD2 matches at 7 bases. V shed 1 base, J shed 5 bases, and the junction held 4 bases outside the gene matches. The CDR3 is 14 amino acids. Germline-derived CDR1 and CDR2 are SGHTA and FQGNSA. CDR3 region: CASSLGGRGETQYF. The CDR3 DNA follows: TGTGCCAGCAGCTTAGGTGGGAGGGGCGAGACCCAGTACTTC. The complete variable domain, with remaining parts taken from reference TRBV7-2 and TRBJ2-5, reads GAGVSQSPSNKVTEKGKDVELRCDPISGHTALYWYRQSLGQGLEFLIYFQGNSAPDKSGLPSDRFSAERTGGSVSTLTIQRTQQEDSAVYLCASSLGGRGETQYFGPGTRLLVL.

The CDR3: CASSLVGQYNEQFF. The CDR3 nucleotides read TGCGCCAGCAGCTTGGTGGGACAGTACAATGAGCAGTTCTTC. The chain recombines TRBV5-1 with TRBJ2-1; 7 nucleotides align to TRBD1. CDR1 SGHRS and CDR2 YFSETQ come from the germline V gene. J was trimmed by 4 bases and V by 0 bases; bases with no gene match: 1. The CDR3 length is 14 residues. The entire variable domain, with the rest obtained from reference TRBV5-1 and TRBJ2-1, is as follows: KAGVTQTPRYLIKTRGQQVTLSCSPISGHRSVSWYQQTPGQGLQFLFEYFSETQRNKGNFPGRFSGRQFSNSRSEMNVSTLELGDSALYLCASSLVGQYNEQFFGPGTRLTVL.

J is TRBJ2-7 and V is TRBV28; 7 bases match TRBD2. Germline trimming cut 2 bases from V and 2 bases from J; bases unmatched to any gene: 6. Germline CDR1 and CDR2: MDHEN and SYDVKM. The CDR3 is 15 amino acids. As DNA, the CDR3 is TGTGCCAGCAGTTTAGACGGGGGGAGAGCCTACGAGCAGTACTTC. Amino acids: CASSLDGGRAYEQYF.

The sample holds a few counts of this clone. CDR3 nucleotide sequence: TGCGCCAGCAGACGTACAGGGAATCGGGATGGCTACACCTTC. It yields the protein CASRRTGNRDGYTF. V usage is TRBV4-1 and J usage is TRBJ1-2, with TRBD1 as a possible D gene (6 bases). CDR1 and CDR2 (germline): MGHRA, YSYEKL. The CDR3 has 14 residues. V shed 6 bases and J shed 6 bases, with 17 bases lying between them.

The V call is TRBV28, the J call TRBJ1-1, with TRBD1 matching over 7 bases. CDR1 is MDHEN and CDR2 is SYDVKM in the germline V gene. J gave up 10 bases and V 6 bases, and 11 bases lay outside the gene matches. This CDR3 region has 13 residues. The CDR3 loop reads CASSPPGQVRAFF. The CDR3 DNA reads TGTGCCAGCAGCCCTCCCGGACAGGTACGAGCTTTCTTT.

To note about this clone: The junction departs from germline at one end; a sequencing error may be responsible. The V call is TRBV18, the J call TRBJ1-6; 10 bases line up with TRBD1. The CDR3 runs 17 residues. Germline CDR1 reads KGHSH; CDR2 reads LQKENI. CDR3 DNA: TGTGCCAGCTCGCCACAGGGGACAGGGGCCTATAATTCACCCCTCCACTTT. Its protein product is CASSPQGTGAYNSPLHF.

The count of this clone is one. The J gene is TRBJ1-5, the V gene TRBV28; D unresolved. V lost 6 bases, J lost 0 bases, and 9 bases lay in between. Germline CDR1 is MDHEN and CDR2 is SYDVKM. This CDR3 contains 14 residues. Here the CDR3 DNA reads TGTGCCAGCAGCCGAGCCTATAGCAATCAGCCCCAGCATTTT. It encodes CASSRAYSNQPQHF.

The V and J genes are TRBV19 and TRBJ2-4; 8 positions agree with TRBD1. The CDR3 has 14 amino acids. The germline CDR1 and CDR2 sequences are LNHDA and SQIVND (reference sequence). The V gene end was trimmed by 5 bases and the J gene end by 4 bases; junction bases not matched to a gene: 4. The CDR3 protein is CASSAGQGKNIQYF. CDR3 bases: TGTGCCAGTAGTGCTGGACAGGGAAAAAACATTCAGTACTTC.

The chain joins TRBV6-1 to TRBJ2-2, with a possible D match to TRBD2 (7 bases). CDR1 and CDR2 (germline): MNHNS, SASEGT. V gave up 7 bases and J gave up 5 bases, with 14 bases separating them. The CDR3 is 14 residues long. CDR3 sequence reads: CASIGGRWTGELFF. The CDR3 coding sequence is TGTGCCAGCATCGGGGGGCGGTGGACCGGGGAGCTGTTTTTT.

The chain employs TRBV4-1 and TRBJ2-5; the D gene is possibly TRBD1 (5 bases). The CDR3 has 15 residues. CDR1 MGHRA and CDR2 YSYEKL come from the germline V gene. Trimming left V 3 bases short and J 2 bases short, with 13 bases between. CDR3 residues: CASSQVQGSQETQYF. The DNA of the CDR3 is TGCGCCAGCAGCCAGGTTCAGGGTTCTCAAGAGACCCAGTACTTC.

The chain uses TRBV19 and TRBJ2-5, with a weak D call TRBD2 (6 bases). Germline loops: CDR1 LNHDA, CDR2 SQIVND (reference sequence). V gave up 0 bases and J gave up 2 bases, with 13 bases separating them. There are 16 residues in the CDR3. As DNA, the CDR3 is TGTGCCAGTAGTATAGATGTAGCGGAGGGTCAAGAGACCCAGTACTTC. This codes for CASSIDVAEGQETQYF.

This sequence joins TRBV5-1 and TRBJ2-1; 7 positions agree with TRBD1. Trimming cost V 4 bases and J 2 bases; bases outside gene matches: 3. Germline V gives CDR1 SGHRS, CDR2 YFSETQ. The CDR3 covers 14 residues. The CDR3 nucleotides read TGCGCCAGCAGCGTGGGACAGACCTACAATGAGCAGTTCTTC. It yields the protein CASSVGQTYNEQFF.

J is TRBJ2-2 and V is TRBV5-1; 9 nucleotides align to TRBD2. Unmatched junction bases numbered 10, after V lost 5 bases and J lost 5 bases. The germline V gene has CDR1 SGHRS and CDR2 YFSETQ. This CDR3 has 16 amino acids. CDR3 sequence reads: CASRITIAGETGELFF. As DNA, the CDR3 is TGCGCCAGCAGGATCACAATAGCGGGAGAAACCGGGGAGCTGTTTTTT.

V is TRBV11-3 and J is TRBJ1-5; perhaps TRBD1 as D (5 bases). V was clipped by 6 bases and J by 0 bases, with 18 bases between them. This CDR3 spans 17 amino acids. CDR1 and CDR2 (germline): SGHNT, YENEEA. DNA for the CDR3: TGTGCCAGCAGTATAAAGAAGTGGACACTTAGCAATCAGCCCCAGCATTTT. Amino acid sequence: CASSIKKWTLSNQPQHF.

The V call is TRBV19, the J call TRBJ2-7, with TRBD1 matching 8 bases. In germline, CDR1 is LNHDA, CDR2 SQIVND (reference sequence). The CDR3 runs to 12 residues. Germline trimming cut 7 bases from V and 3 bases from J; bases unmatched to any gene: 2. The CDR3 DNA follows: TGTGCCAGTACCGGACAGGGCTACGAGCAGTACTTC. As protein: CASTGQGYEQYF.

The chain joins TRBV7-2 to TRBJ2-1; TRBD2 matches at 7 bases. Germline lookup yields CDR1 SGHTA and CDR2 FQGNSA. Trimming cost V 1 base and J 10 bases; bases outside gene matches: 10. CDR3 length: 15 amino acids. In DNA form, the CDR3 reads TGTGCCAGCAGCTTAGACCGGCTAGCGGTCAAGGAGCAGTTCTTC. Its protein is CASSLDRLAVKEQFF.

The table lists this clone with a count of one. This rearrangement joins TRBV7-9 to TRBJ2-7; tentative D call: TRBD1 (5 bases). V dropped 6 bases and J dropped 5 bases, with 17 bases sitting between them. CDR3 length equals 14 residues. Germline V gene data show CDR1 as SEHNR and CDR2 as FQNEAQ (reference sequence). CDR3 DNA: TGTGCCAGCAGTTCCGGGTCCAGGGTCCACGAGCAGTACTTC. Amino acid sequence: CASSSGSRVHEQYF.

The gene calls are TRBV10-3 and TRBJ1-2, with 10 nucleotides matching TRBD1. Losses at the gene ends were 0 bases for V and 6 bases for J; bases not matched to a gene: 7. The CDR3 sequence is 16 residues long. Germline-derived CDR1 and CDR2 are ENHRY and SYGVKD. CDR3 sequence: CAISESPRDRGDGYTF. The CDR3 nucleotides are TGTGCCATCAGTGAGTCGCCCCGGGACAGGGGCGATGGCTACACCTTC.

The genes are TRBV5-8 and TRBJ1-5; unclear D gene. Germline CDR1 reads SGHTS; CDR2 reads YDEGEE. V lost 2 bases and J 2 bases, leaving 5 bases between the germline ends. This CDR3 has 13 amino acids. The CDR3 region is CASSLAGNQPQHF. DNA of the CDR3: TGTGCCAGCAGCTTAGCCGGCAATCAGCCCCAGCATTTT.

The chain carries TRBV7-3 and TRBJ1-2, with D perhaps matching TRBD1 (5 bases). The CDR3 has 15 amino acids. Trimming pared 5 bases from V and 5 bases from J, leaving 18 bases between. Germline assignment: CDR1 SGHTA and CDR2 FQGTGA. The CDR3 DNA reads as TGTGCCAGCAGCCCGGGGGGTCGGGGGGATTATGGCTACACCTTC. Residues: CASSPGGRGDYGYTF.

The rearrangement joins TRBV19 to TRBJ1-1; TRBD1 aligns across 10 bases. V trimming: 8 bases; J trimming: 3 bases; junction bases outside the gene matches: 9. In germline, CDR1 is LNHDA, CDR2 SQIVND (reference sequence). CDR3 length: 15 residues. The CDR3 loop reads CASGETGGGHTEAFF. In DNA form, the CDR3 reads TGTGCCAGTGGGGAGACAGGGGGCGGACACACTGAAGCTTTCTTT.

V and J are TRBV11-2 and TRBJ2-1; D is unresolved. CDR3 length: 15 amino acids. Germline CDR1 reads SGHAT; CDR2 reads FQNNGV. Trimming removed 1 base at V and 7 bases at J, with 14 bases between. The CDR3 bases are TGTGCCAGCAGCTTAGGCGGCTTCAATGGGAATGAGCAGTTCTTC. Translation gives CASSLGGFNGNEQFF. The full variable domain, rest sourced from reference TRBV11-2 and TRBJ2-1, is EAGVAQSPRYKIIEKRQSVAFWCNPISGHATLYWYQQILGQGPKLLIQFQNNGVVDDSQLPKDRFSAERLKGVDSTLKIQPAKLEDSAVYLCASSLGGFNGNEQFFGPGTRLTVL.

The gene calls are TRBV11-3 and TRBJ2-5; 8 bases are a match to TRBD1. The V gene's germline CDR1 is SGHNT and CDR2 YENEEA. The V and J ends lost 4 bases and 5 bases, in that order; junction bases with no gene match: 9. The CDR3 runs 15 residues. The CDR3 protein is CASSSPDRVEETQYF. The CDR3, as DNA: TGTGCCAGCAGCTCCCCGGACAGGGTAGAGGAGACCCAGTACTTC. The variable domain in full, completed from reference TRBV11-3 and TRBJ2-5, reads EAGVVQSPRYKIIEKKQPVAFWCNPISGHNTLYWYLQNLGQGPELLIRYENEEAVDDSQLPKDRFSAERLKGVDSTLKIQPAELGDSAVYLCASSSPDRVEETQYFGPGTRLLVL.

This chain links TRBV19 with TRBJ2-1; TRBD2 matches 7 bases. J lost 8 bases, V lost 8 bases, and 12 bases had no gene match. The germline CDR1 and CDR2 sequences are LNHDA and SQIVND (reference sequence). The CDR3 covers 14 residues. CDR3 region: CASSPTSSSDEQFF. The CDR3 nucleotides are TGTGCCAGTTCACCGACTAGCAGCTCGGATGAGCAGTTCTTC.

The chain has TRBV11-2 and TRBJ2-7, with TRBD2 as a possible D gene (5 bases). The V gene lost 5 bases and the J gene lost 5 bases, with 7 bases spanning the gap. The CDR3 extends over 11 amino acids. Germline assignment: CDR1 SGHAT and CDR2 FQNNGV. The CDR3 here is CASSLGNEQYF. The CDR3 DNA reads as TGTGCCAGCAGCCTCGGGAACGAGCAGTACTTC.

The V and J genes are TRBV7-6 and TRBJ2-1; D is possibly TRBD1 (6 bases). Trimming shortened V by 1 base and J by 6 bases, and 13 bases separated the two germline ends. Germline lookup yields CDR1 SGHVS and CDR2 FNYEAQ. The CDR3 covers 15 residues. CDR3 nucleotides: TGTGCCAGCAGCTTAGTACAGGGTAAATTCAATGAGCAGTTCTTC. Translated, it gives CASSLVQGKFNEQFF.

This chain joins TRBV6-6 and TRBJ2-3, with TRBD2 matching over 14 bases. Unmatched junction bases numbered 6, after V lost 5 bases and J lost 5 bases. The CDR3 spans 16 residues. Germline lookup yields CDR1 MNHNY and CDR2 SVGAGI (reference sequence). CDR3 region: CASSRGTSGRGDTQYF. The DNA for the CDR3 is TGTGCCAGCAGTCGCGGGACTAGCGGGAGAGGAGATACGCAGTATTTT.